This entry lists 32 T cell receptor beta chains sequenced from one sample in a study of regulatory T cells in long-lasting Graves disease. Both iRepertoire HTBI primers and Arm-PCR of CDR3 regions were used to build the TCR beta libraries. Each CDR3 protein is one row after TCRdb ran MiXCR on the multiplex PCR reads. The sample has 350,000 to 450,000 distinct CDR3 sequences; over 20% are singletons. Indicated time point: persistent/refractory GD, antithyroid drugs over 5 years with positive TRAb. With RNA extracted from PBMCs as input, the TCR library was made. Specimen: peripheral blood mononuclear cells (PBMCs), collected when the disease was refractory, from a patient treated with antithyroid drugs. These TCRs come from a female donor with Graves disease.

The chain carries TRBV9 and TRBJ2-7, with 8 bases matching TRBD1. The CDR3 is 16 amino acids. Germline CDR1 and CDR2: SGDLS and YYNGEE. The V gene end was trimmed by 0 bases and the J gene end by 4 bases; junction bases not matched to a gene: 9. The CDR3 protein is CASSVAVQGASYEQYF. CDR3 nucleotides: TGTGCCAGCAGCGTAGCTGTCCAGGGGGCTTCGTACGAGCAGTACTTC.

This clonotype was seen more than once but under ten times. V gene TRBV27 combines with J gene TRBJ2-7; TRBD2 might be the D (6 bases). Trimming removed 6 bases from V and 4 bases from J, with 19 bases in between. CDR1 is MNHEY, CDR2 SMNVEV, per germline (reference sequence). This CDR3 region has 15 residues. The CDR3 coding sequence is TGTGCCAGCAGCGACGGCGGGAAAGGGGTGTACGAGCAGTACTTC. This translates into CASSDGGKGVYEQYF.

Here the CDR3 reads CASSLTSRDRDYEQYF. The CDR3 region has the DNA TGTGCCAGCAGCCTCACGTCGCGGGACAGGGACTACGAGCAGTACTTC. V and J are TRBV7-8 and TRBJ2-7, with 9 bases matching TRBD1. The CDR3 runs to 16 residues. Germline V gene lookup returns CDR1 SGHVS and CDR2 FQNEAQ. V gave up 5 bases and J gave up 3 bases; unmatched junction bases: 11.

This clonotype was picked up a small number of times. The DNA for the CDR3 is TGTGCCAGCAGCCAAGATTTCATTTCGGACGCCACTGAAGCTTTCTTT. Translated: CASSQDFISDATEAFF. The chain joins TRBV14 to TRBJ1-1; D not resolved. The germline gives CDR1 SGHDN, CDR2 FVKESK. V gave up 0 bases and J gave up 4 bases, with 15 bases separating them. The CDR3 loop spans 16 amino acids.

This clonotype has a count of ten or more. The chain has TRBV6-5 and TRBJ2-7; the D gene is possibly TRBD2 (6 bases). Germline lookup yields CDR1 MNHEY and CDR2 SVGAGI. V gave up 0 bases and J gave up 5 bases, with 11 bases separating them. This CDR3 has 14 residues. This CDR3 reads CASSYSGSGDEQYF. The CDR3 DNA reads TGTGCCAGCAGTTACTCCGGGAGTGGCGACGAGCAGTACTTC.

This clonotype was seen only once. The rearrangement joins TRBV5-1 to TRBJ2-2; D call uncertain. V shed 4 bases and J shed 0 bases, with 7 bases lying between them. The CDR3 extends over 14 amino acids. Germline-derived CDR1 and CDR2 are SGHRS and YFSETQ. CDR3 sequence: CASSKYANTGELFF. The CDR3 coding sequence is TGCGCCAGCAGCAAATACGCGAACACCGGGGAGCTGTTTTTT.

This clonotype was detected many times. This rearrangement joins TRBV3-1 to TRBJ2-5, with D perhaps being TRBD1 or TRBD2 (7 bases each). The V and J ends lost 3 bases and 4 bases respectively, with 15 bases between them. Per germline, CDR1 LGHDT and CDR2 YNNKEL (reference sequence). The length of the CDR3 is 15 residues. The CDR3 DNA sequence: TGTGCCAGCAGCCACCCCTCAGGGGGGGCAGAGACCCAGTACTTC. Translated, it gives CASSHPSGGAETQYF.

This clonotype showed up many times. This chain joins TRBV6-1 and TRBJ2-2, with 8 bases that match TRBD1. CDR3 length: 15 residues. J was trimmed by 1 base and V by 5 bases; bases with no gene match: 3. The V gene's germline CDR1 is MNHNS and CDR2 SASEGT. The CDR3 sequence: CASSTGTGNTGELFF. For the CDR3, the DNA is TGTGCCAGCAGTACCGGGACAGGGAACACCGGGGAGCTGTTTTTT.

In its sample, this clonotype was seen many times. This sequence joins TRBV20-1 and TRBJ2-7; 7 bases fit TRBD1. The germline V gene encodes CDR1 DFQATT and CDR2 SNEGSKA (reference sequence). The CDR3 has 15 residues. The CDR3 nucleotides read TGCAGGGCCAGGACAGGTCGGCCGCGTCTTTACGAGCAGTACTTC. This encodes CRARTGRPRLYEQYF.

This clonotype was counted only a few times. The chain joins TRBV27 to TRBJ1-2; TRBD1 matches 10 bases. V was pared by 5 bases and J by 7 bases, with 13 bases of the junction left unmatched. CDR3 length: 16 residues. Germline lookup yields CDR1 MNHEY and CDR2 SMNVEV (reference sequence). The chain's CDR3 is CASSGNFPGQGFGYTF. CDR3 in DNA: TGTGCCAGCAGTGGAAATTTTCCGGGACAGGGGTTTGGCTACACCTTC.

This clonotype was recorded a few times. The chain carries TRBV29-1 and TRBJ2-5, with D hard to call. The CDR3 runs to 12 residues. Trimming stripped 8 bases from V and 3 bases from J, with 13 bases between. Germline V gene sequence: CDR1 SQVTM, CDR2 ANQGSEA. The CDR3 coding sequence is TGCAGCTATTACGCCGAGAAAGAGACCCAGTACTTC. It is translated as CSYYAEKETQYF.

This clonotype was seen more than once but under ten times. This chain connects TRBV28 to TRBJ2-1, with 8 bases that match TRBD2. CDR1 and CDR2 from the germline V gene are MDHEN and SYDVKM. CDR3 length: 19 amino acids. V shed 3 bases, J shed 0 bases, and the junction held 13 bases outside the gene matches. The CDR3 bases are TGTGCCAGCAGTTTGAGTAGTGCGGGAGGTCCTCCCTCCTACAATGAGCAGTTCTTC. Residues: CASSLSSAGGPPSYNEQFF.

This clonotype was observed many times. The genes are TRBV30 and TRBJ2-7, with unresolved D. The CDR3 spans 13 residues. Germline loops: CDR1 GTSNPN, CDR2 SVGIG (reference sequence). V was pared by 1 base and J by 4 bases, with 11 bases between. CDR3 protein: CAWSASSVYEQYF. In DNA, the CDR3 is TGTGCCTGGAGTGCCAGCAGCGTATACGAGCAGTACTTC.

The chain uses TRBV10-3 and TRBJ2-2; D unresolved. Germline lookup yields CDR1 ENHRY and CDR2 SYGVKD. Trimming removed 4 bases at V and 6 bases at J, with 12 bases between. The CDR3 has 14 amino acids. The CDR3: CAISGDLSPGELFF. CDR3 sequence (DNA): TGTGCCATCAGTGGAGACTTATCCCCCGGGGAGCTGTTTTTT.

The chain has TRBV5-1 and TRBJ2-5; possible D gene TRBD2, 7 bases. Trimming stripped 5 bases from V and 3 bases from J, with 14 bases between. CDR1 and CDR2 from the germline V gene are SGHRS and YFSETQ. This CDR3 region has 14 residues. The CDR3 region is CASSKGGGEETQYF. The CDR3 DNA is TGCGCCAGCAGTAAAGGAGGGGGGGAAGAGACCCAGTACTTC. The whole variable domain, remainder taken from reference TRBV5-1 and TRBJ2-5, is KAGVTQTPRYLIKTRGQQVTLSCSPISGHRSVSWYQQTPGQGLQFLFEYFSETQRNKGNFPGRFSGRQFSNSRSEMNVSTLELGDSALYLCASSKGGGEETQYFGPGTRLLVL.

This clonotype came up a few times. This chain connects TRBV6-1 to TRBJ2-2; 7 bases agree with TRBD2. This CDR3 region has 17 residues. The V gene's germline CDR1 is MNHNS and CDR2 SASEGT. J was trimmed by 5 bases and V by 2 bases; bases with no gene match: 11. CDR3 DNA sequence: TGTGCCAGCAGTGAAACGTTTCGCGGGAGTCGGACCGGGGAGCTGTTTTTT. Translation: CASSETFRGSRTGELFF.

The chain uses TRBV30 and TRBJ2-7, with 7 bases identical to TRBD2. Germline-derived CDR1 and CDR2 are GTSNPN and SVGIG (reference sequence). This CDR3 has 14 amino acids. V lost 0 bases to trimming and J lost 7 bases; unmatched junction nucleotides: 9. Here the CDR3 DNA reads TGTGCCTGGAGTGTTAGTCTAGCGGTGGGGGAGCAGTACTTC. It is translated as CAWSVSLAVGEQYF.

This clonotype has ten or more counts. CDR3 residues: CASTFGGLAGRETQYF. CDR3 DNA sequence: TGTGCCAGCACCTTCGGTGGCCTAGCGGGGAGGGAGACCCAGTACTTC. This chain connects TRBV12-3 or TRBV12-4 to TRBJ2-5; the match to TRBD2 covers 9 bases. The length of the CDR3 is 16 residues. V was clipped by 7 bases and J by 5 bases; unmatched bases: 14.

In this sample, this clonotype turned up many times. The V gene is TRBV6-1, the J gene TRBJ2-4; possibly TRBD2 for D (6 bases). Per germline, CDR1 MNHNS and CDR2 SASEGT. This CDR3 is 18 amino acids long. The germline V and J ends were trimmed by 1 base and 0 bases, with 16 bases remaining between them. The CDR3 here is CASSEVHAGLLAKNIQYF. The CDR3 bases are TGTGCCAGCAGTGAAGTACATGCGGGGCTCCTAGCCAAAAACATTCAGTACTTC.

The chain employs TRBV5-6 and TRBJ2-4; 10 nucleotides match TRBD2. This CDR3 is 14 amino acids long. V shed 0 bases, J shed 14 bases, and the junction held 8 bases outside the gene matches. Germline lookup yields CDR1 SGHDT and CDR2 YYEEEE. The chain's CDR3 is CASSLAASGRAEYF. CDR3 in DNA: TGTGCCAGCAGCTTGGCGGCTAGCGGGAGAGCGGAGTACTTC.

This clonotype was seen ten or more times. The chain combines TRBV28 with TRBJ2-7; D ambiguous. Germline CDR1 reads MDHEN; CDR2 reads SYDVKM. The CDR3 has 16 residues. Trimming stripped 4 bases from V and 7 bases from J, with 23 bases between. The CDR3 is CASSSPRRRTLVEQYF. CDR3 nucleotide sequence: TGTGCCAGCAGTTCCCCCCGTAGGCGAACCTTGGTGGAGCAGTACTTC.

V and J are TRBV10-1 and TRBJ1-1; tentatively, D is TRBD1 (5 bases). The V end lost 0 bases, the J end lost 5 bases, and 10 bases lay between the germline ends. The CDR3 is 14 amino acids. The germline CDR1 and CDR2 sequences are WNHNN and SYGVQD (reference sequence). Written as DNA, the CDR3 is TGCGCCAGCAGTGAGTCGGGAAGGGGAACTGAAGCTTTCTTT. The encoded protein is CASSESGRGTEAFF.

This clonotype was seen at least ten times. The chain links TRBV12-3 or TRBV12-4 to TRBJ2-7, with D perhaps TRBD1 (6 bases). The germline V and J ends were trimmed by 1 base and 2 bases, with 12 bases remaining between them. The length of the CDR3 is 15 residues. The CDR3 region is CASSLGWTEPYEQYF. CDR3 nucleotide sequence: TGTGCCAGCAGTTTAGGGTGGACAGAACCCTACGAGCAGTACTTC.

CDR3 nucleotide sequence: TGCGCCAGCAGCCAATTCGTCTTCAATCAGCCCCAGCATTTT. It is translated as CASSQFVFNQPQHF. The gene calls are TRBV4-1 and TRBJ1-5; D not certain. CDR3 length: 14 residues. CDR1 and CDR2 (germline): MGHRA, YSYEKL. V was trimmed by 2 bases and J by 3 bases, leaving 8 bases between them.

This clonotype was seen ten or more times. CDR3 region: CASSPGTGYAQPQHF. For the CDR3, the DNA is TGTGCCAGCAGTCCCGGGACAGGGTATGCTCAGCCCCAGCATTTT. The V call is TRBV27, the J call TRBJ1-5; TRBD1 matches at 9 bases. Germline V CDR1 and CDR2: MNHEY, SMNVEV (reference sequence). The CDR3 is 15 amino acids. V dropped 5 bases and J dropped 6; count of bases not matched to a gene: 8.

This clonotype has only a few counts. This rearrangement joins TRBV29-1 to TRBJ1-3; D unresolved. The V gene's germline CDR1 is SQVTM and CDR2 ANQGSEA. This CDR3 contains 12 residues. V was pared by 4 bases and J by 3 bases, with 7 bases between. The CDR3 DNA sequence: TGCAGCGTTGCGGGGATTGGAAACACCATATATTTT. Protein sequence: CSVAGIGNTIYF.

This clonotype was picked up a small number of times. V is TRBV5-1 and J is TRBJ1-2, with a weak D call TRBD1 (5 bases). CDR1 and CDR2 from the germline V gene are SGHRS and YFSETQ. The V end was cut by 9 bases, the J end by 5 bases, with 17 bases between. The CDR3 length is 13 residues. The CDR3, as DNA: TGCGCCATCCCCCCAGGGATTCGGTATGGCTACACCTTC. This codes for CAIPPGIRYGYTF.

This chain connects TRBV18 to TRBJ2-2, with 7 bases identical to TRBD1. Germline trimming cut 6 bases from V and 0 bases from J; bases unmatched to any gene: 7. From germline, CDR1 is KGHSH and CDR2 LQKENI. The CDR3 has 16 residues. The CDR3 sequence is CASSRITGANTGELFF. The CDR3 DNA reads TGTGCCAGCTCGCGAATAACAGGGGCGAACACCGGGGAGCTGTTTTTT.

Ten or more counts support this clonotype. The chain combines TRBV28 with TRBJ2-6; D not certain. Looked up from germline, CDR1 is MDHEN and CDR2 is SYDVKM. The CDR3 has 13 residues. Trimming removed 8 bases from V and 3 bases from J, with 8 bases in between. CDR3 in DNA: TGTGCCAGCCTGCCTAGTGGGGCCAACGTCCTGACTTTC. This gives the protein CASLPSGANVLTF.

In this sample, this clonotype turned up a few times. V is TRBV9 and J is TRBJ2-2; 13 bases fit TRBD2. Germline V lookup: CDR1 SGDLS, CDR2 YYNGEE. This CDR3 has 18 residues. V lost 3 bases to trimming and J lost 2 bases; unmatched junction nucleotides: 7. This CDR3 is CASSAGLAGDQNTGELFF. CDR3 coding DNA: TGTGCCAGCAGCGCCGGACTAGCGGGAGATCAAAACACCGGGGAGCTGTTTTTT. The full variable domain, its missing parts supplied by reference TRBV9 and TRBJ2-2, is DSGVTQTPKHLITATGQRVTLRCSPRSGDLSVYWYQQSLDQGLQFLIQYYNGEERAKGNILERFSAQQFPDLHSELNLSSLELGDSALYFCASSAGLAGDQNTGELFFGEGSRLTVL.

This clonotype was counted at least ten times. The CDR3 region has the DNA TGCAGTGCTAGAGACCGACAGGGCTACGAGCAGTACTTC. This translates into CSARDRQGYEQYF. V and J are TRBV20-1 and TRBJ2-7, with 7 positions matching TRBD1. The germline CDR1 and CDR2 sequences are DFQATT and SNEGSKA (reference sequence). The CDR3 length is 13 residues. Trimming took 0 bases from V and 3 from J; bases not matched to a gene: 2.

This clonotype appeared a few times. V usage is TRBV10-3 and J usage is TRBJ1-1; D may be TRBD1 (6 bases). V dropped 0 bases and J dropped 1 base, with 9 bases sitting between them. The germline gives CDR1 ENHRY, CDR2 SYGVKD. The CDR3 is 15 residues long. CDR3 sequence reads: CAISESRGANTEAFF. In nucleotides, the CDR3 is TGTGCCATCAGTGAGTCACGGGGGGCGAACACTGAAGCTTTCTTT.